This TCR beta chain was captured by sequencing in a study of regulatory T cells in long-lasting Graves disease. Looked up from germline, CDR1 is SQVTM and CDR2 is ANQGSEA. Trimming stripped 0 bases from V and 3 bases from J, with 9 bases between. There are 13 residues in the CDR3. This clonotype was detected ten times or more. Documented time point: newly diagnosed GD, antithyroid drugs for less than 3 months. PBMC-derived RNA was used for the TCR library. The authors built TCR beta libraries using iRepertoire HTBI primers and Arm-PCR of CDR3 regions. TCRdb used MiXCR to reprocess the multiplex PCR reads, holding one entry per CDR3 protein. The sample consists of about 400,000 distinct CDR3 sequences, roughly 17% of them appearing once. A further study also used this sample, focusing on T cells in Graves' hyperthyroidism and ophthalmopathy. That investigation notes: The primer set for the first-round RT-PCR of the TCR CDR3 was HTBI. Most thyroid clonotypes that were expanded above 0.001 also turned up in blood.

V gene TRBV29-1 combines with J gene TRBJ2-7; tentatively, D is TRBD1 or TRBD2 (6 bases each). The source was peripheral blood mononuclear cells (PBMCs), collected at new diagnosis, from a patient treated with antithyroid drugs. The receptor comes from a woman under 30 with Graves disease. The CDR3 DNA follows: TGCAGCGTTGAAGACAGGGGAGGCTACGAGCAGTACTTC. Amino acids: CSVEDRGGYEQYF.